These 28 T cell receptor beta chains were all obtained from the same sample, sequenced in a study of cytomegalovirus exposure and HLA in healthy donors. The PCR had 60 Vbeta and 13 Jbeta primers. TCRdb's table, derived via immunoSEQ multiplex PCR, lists solely in-frame clones and lacks some. The data show under 200,000 clones, with roughly 79% seen just once and roughly 1.2% held by the top ten. Sequencing used PBMCs. These receptors were taken from a woman in her forties or fifties in good health and CMV-seronegative.

This sequence joins TRBV15 and TRBJ2-3; possible D gene TRBD2, 6 bases. The CDR3 covers 15 residues. Germline V lookup: CDR1 LNHNV, CDR2 YYDKDF (reference sequence). V was cut by 5 bases and J by 5 bases, with 17 bases left in between. The CDR3 loop reads CATSDDGGARDTQYF. The DNA of the CDR3 is TGTGCCACCAGCGACGACGGGGGAGCGAGAGATACGCAGTATTTT.

The chain carries TRBV9 and TRBJ2-3, with D maybe TRBD2 (6 bases). V dropped 5 bases and J dropped 2 bases, with 12 bases sitting between them. Germline loops: CDR1 SGDLS, CDR2 YYNGEE. CDR3 length equals 14 residues. CDR3 bases: TGTGCCAGCAGTGCGGGACTTTCCACAGATACGCAGTATTTT. Translating gives CASSAGLSTDTQYF.

The genes are TRBV7-3 and TRBJ2-2; 10 nucleotides line up with TRBD1. The V segment lost 5 bases and the J segment 5 bases; nucleotides outside the gene matches: 5. CDR3 length: 15 amino acids. Germline V gene data show CDR1 as SGHTA and CDR2 as FQGTGA. CDR3 bases: TGTGCCAGCAGCCAAGGGACAGGGGAGACCGGGGAGCTGTTTTTT. Residues: CASSQGTGETGELFF. The complete variable domain, with remaining parts taken from reference TRBV7-3 and TRBJ2-2, reads GAGVSQTPSNKVTEKGKYVELRCDPISGHTALYWYRQSLGQGPEFLIYFQGTGAADDSGLPNDRFFAVRPEGSVSTLKIQRTERGDSAVYLCASSQGTGETGELFFGEGSRLTVL.

This clone came up a few times. The rearrangement joins TRBV10-3 to TRBJ1-6, with a tentative D call TRBD1 (5 bases). The V and J ends lost 6 bases and 3 bases respectively, with 15 bases between them. CDR3 size: 16 residues. CDR1 ENHRY and CDR2 SYGVKD come from the germline V gene. The CDR3 region is CAISRGGADYNSPLHF. CDR3 bases: TGTGCCATCAGCCGCGGCGGGGCGGACTATAATTCACCCCTCCACTTT.

This rearrangement joins TRBV6-6 to TRBJ1-1, with 12 nucleotides matching TRBD1. CDR1 and CDR2 (germline): MNHNY, SVGAGI (reference sequence). V shed 7 bases and J 4 bases; nucleotides not matched to a gene: 7. This CDR3 spans 15 amino acids. This CDR3 reads CASMRDRGRVTEAFF. Here the CDR3 DNA reads TGTGCCAGCATGAGGGACAGGGGGCGGGTCACTGAAGCTTTCTTT.

This clone has more than one count but fewer than ten. The chain uses TRBV29-1 and TRBJ2-7; D might be TRBD2 (6 bases). Trimming left V 4 bases short and J 7 bases short, with 11 bases between. CDR1 and CDR2 (germline): SQVTM, ANQGSEA. This CDR3 spans 11 amino acids. CDR3 DNA sequence: TGCAGCGTTGCGGGCGGGATAGAGCAGTACTTC. Translation gives CSVAGGIEQYF.

This clone appeared a single time. The rearrangement joins TRBV6-6 to TRBJ2-2; D not certain. The germline V and J ends were trimmed by 7 bases and 0 bases, with 9 bases remaining between them. Looked up from germline, CDR1 is MNHNY and CDR2 is SVGAGI (reference sequence). The CDR3 loop spans 14 amino acids. The CDR3 sequence is CASIQKPNTGELFF. The CDR3 nucleotides are TGTGCCAGCATCCAGAAACCGAACACCGGGGAGCTGTTTTTT.

The chain is built from TRBV29-1 and TRBJ2-7, with D possibly TRBD2 on 6 matching bases. Germline V CDR1 and CDR2: SQVTM, ANQGSEA. Trimming left V 3 bases short and J 12 bases short, with 18 bases between. The CDR3 covers 12 residues. DNA of the CDR3: TGCAGCGTTGATGGTTGGAGGGTTGGTCCGTACTTC. It yields the protein CSVDGWRVGPYF.

The chain's CDR3 is CASSLTGLNTEAFF. DNA of the CDR3: TGCGCCAGCAGCTTGACAGGATTGAACACTGAAGCTTTCTTT. V and J are TRBV5-1 and TRBJ1-1; D is perhaps TRBD1 (5 bases). Germline CDR1 reads SGHRS; CDR2 reads YFSETQ. The CDR3 is 14 amino acids. The germline V and J ends were trimmed by 1 base and 0 bases, with 7 bases remaining between them.

The chain couples TRBV29-1 to TRBJ1-2; TRBD1 aligns across 7 bases. The CDR3 extends over 13 amino acids. V shed 4 bases, J shed 6 bases, and the junction held 8 bases outside the gene matches. Germline-derived CDR1 and CDR2 are SQVTM and ANQGSEA. The CDR3: CSVVKNRGDGYTF. DNA of the CDR3: TGCAGCGTTGTTAAGAACAGGGGAGATGGCTACACCTTC.

Here the CDR3 reads CASIGAKNTEAFF. The CDR3 DNA sequence: TGTGCCAGCATTGGAGCGAAGAACACTGAAGCTTTCTTT. V is TRBV28 and J is TRBJ1-1; D unclear. Germline V lookup: CDR1 MDHEN, CDR2 SYDVKM. The CDR3 is made up of 13 amino acids. Trimming cost V 7 bases and J 1 base, with 10 bases left between them.

This chain connects TRBV28 to TRBJ2-1, with D perhaps TRBD2 (6 bases). V lost 6 bases and J lost 0, with 18 bases in between. The CDR3 contains 17 residues. Germline CDR1 MDHEN, CDR2 SYDVKM. The CDR3 nucleotides are TGTGCCAGCAGACACCAGCTAGCGTCTAGCTCCTACAATGAGCAGTTCTTC. Translating it yields CASRHQLASSSYNEQFF.

The chain is built from TRBV6-1 and TRBJ2-7; 10 nucleotides match TRBD1. The length of the CDR3 is 12 residues. From germline, CDR1 is MNHNS and CDR2 SASEGT. V was clipped by 10 bases and J by 6 bases; unmatched bases: 6. The DNA of the CDR3 is TGTGCCACAAGACAGGGGGCGCGCGAGCAGTACTTC. It encodes CATRQGAREQYF.

DNA for the CDR3: TGTGCCTGGAGTTCGGGGACTAGCGCAGCCGGGGAGCTGTTTTTT. Amino acids: CAWSSGTSAAGELFF. J is TRBJ2-2 and V is TRBV30; 10 bases agree with TRBD2. Germline values: CDR1 GTSNPN, CDR2 SVGIG (reference sequence). Trimming removed 2 bases from V and 6 bases from J; junction bases left unmatched: 6. This CDR3 comprises 15 residues.

The chain couples TRBV4-2 to TRBJ1-6; 9 bases fit TRBD1. V lost 4 bases to trimming and J lost 7 bases; unmatched junction nucleotides: 2. The length of the CDR3 is 14 residues. Germline-derived CDR1 and CDR2 are LGHNA and YNFKEQ. The DNA for the CDR3 is TGTGCCAGCAGCCGTGGACAGGGGAATTCACCCCTCCACTTT. This gives the protein CASSRGQGNSPLHF.

Here the CDR3 reads CASSLSWIKGFYEQYF. CDR3 DNA sequence: TGTGCCAGCAGCTTATCTTGGATAAAGGGGTTCTACGAGCAGTACTTC. This chain uses TRBV11-2 with TRBJ2-7; tentative D call: TRBD1 (5 bases). V was trimmed by 2 bases and J by 3 bases, leaving 17 bases between them. CDR1 is SGHAT, CDR2 FQNNGV, per germline. There are 16 residues in the CDR3.

The chain couples TRBV19 to TRBJ1-1; D is uncertain. Trimming pared 7 bases from V and 0 bases from J, leaving 9 bases between. The CDR3 has 13 amino acids. Germline CDR1 LNHDA, CDR2 SQIVND (reference sequence). The CDR3 DNA reads TGTGCCAGTACTACCGAACTGAACACTGAAGCTTTCTTT. Translating it yields CASTTELNTEAFF.

The chain combines TRBV12-5 with TRBJ1-1, with TRBD1 identical over 9 bases. V gave up 5 bases and J gave up 1 base; unmatched junction bases: 2. The CDR3 is made up of 14 amino acids. Germline CDR1 LGHNT, CDR2 FRNRAP. The CDR3 DNA sequence: TGTGCTAGTGGTGTACAGGGGGCGAACACTGAAGCTTTCTTT. Protein sequence: CASGVQGANTEAFF.

The V call is TRBV27, the J call TRBJ2-6; D ambiguous. CDR1 and CDR2 (germline): MNHEY, SMNVEV (reference sequence). CDR3 size: 14 residues. V shed 7 bases and J shed 4 bases, with 11 bases lying between them. CDR3 nucleotides: TGTGCCAGCACACCCCTACGGGGGGCCAACGTCCTGACTTTC. The encoded protein is CASTPLRGANVLTF. Using reference TRBV27 and TRBJ2-6 for the parts outside the CDR3, the full variable domain is EAQVTQNPRYLITVTGKKLTVTCSQNMNHEYMSWYRQDPGLGLRQIYYSMNVEVTDKGDVPEGYKVSRKEKRNFPLILESPSPNQTSLYFCASTPLRGANVLTFGAGSRLTVL.

This clone was observed a few times. The rearrangement links TRBV6-5 to TRBJ2-2; a weak D match, TRBD1 (6 bases). The length of the CDR3 is 16 residues. V was pared by 3 bases and J by 7 bases, with 18 bases between. Germline assignment: CDR1 MNHEY and CDR2 SVGAGI. The CDR3 coding sequence is TGTGCCAGCAGTTATGGTGAAGGGGAAGGGGGCGGGGAGCTGTTTTTT. Residues: CASSYGEGEGGGELFF.

The DNA for the CDR3 is TGTGCCTGGAGTGGAGGACAGGGGTCCTACAATGAGCAGTTCTTC. Translating it yields CAWSGGQGSYNEQFF. V is TRBV30 and J is TRBJ2-1; the match to TRBD1 covers 9 bases. This CDR3 is 15 amino acids long. V dropped 1 base and J dropped 1; count of bases not matched to a gene: 2. CDR1 and CDR2 (germline): GTSNPN, SVGIG (reference sequence).

The chain couples TRBV27 to TRBJ1-4, with D perhaps matching TRBD1 (6 bases). Germline values: CDR1 MNHEY, CDR2 SMNVEV (reference sequence). This CDR3 is 14 amino acids long. V lost 5 bases and J lost 10, with 17 bases in between. CDR3 nucleotide sequence: TGTGCCAGCAGTCTCGGGACAATACAAGGAAAACTGTTTTTT. This sequence encodes CASSLGTIQGKLFF.

This chain connects TRBV29-1 to TRBJ1-1, with D possibly TRBD1 on 5 matching bases. V was cut by 2 bases and J by 3 bases, with 13 bases left in between. The CDR3 length is 14 residues. Germline CDR1 is SQVTM and CDR2 is ANQGSEA. CDR3 sequence: CSVENTGEDTEAFF. CDR3 nucleotide sequence: TGCAGCGTTGAAAATACGGGGGAGGACACTGAAGCTTTCTTT.

This chain links TRBV27 with TRBJ1-3, with unresolved D. CDR3 size: 13 residues. Trimming cost V 4 bases and J 4 bases, with 8 bases left between them. Per the germline V gene, CDR1 is MNHEY and CDR2 is SMNVEV (reference sequence). CDR3 DNA sequence: TGTGCCAGCAGTTCTACGAAGGGAAACACCATATATTTT. It codes for CASSSTKGNTIYF.

CDR3 nucleotide sequence: TGTGCCAGGGACCGGGACAGGGGGCTCTTCTCTGGAAACACCATATATTTT. Residues: CARDRDRGLFSGNTIYF. The V gene is TRBV6-4, the J gene TRBJ1-3, with 12 nucleotides matching TRBD1. Germline CDR1 and CDR2: MRHNA and SNTAGT. Unmatched junction bases numbered 9, after V lost 9 bases and J lost 0 bases. The CDR3 covers 17 residues.

The chain recombines TRBV6-1 with TRBJ2-1, with TRBD1 matching over 9 bases. CDR3 length: 11 amino acids. The ends lost 7 bases at V and 12 bases at J; junction bases unmatched: 4. Germline CDR1 is MNHNS and CDR2 is SASEGT. CDR3 DNA sequence: TGTGCCAGCAACAAGGACAGGGGGCAGTTCTTC. Translating it yields CASNKDRGQFF.

The CDR3: CASSLDNFSGNTIYF. CDR3 in DNA: TGCGCCAGCAGCTTGGACAATTTCTCTGGAAACACCATATATTTT. V and J are TRBV5-1 and TRBJ1-3, with D unclear. Germline V gene data show CDR1 as SGHRS and CDR2 as YFSETQ. The ends were cut back, 0 bases at V and 0 bases at J, with 7 bases in the middle. This CDR3 has 15 residues. The variable domain in full, with the rest retrieved from reference TRBV5-1 and TRBJ1-3, is KAGVTQTPRYLIKTRGQQVTLSCSPISGHRSVSWYQQTPGQGLQFLFEYFSETQRNKGNFPGRFSGRQFSNSRSEMNVSTLELGDSALYLCASSLDNFSGNTIYFGEGSWLTVV.

The chain employs TRBV11-3 and TRBJ2-2; D is perhaps TRBD1 (7 bases). Germline V lookup: CDR1 SGHNT, CDR2 YENEEA. The V end lost 5 bases, the J end lost 7 bases, and 17 bases lay between the germline ends. This CDR3 contains 15 residues. Here the CDR3 DNA reads TGTGCCAGCAGCCGGACAGGCCGCGGGGTCGGGGAGCTGTTTTTT. Protein sequence: CASSRTGRGVGELFF. The variable domain in full, completed from reference TRBV11-3 and TRBJ2-2, reads EAGVVQSPRYKIIEKKQPVAFWCNPISGHNTLYWYLQNLGQGPELLIRYENEEAVDDSQLPKDRFSAERLKGVDSTLKIQPAELGDSAVYLCASSRTGRGVGELFFGEGSRLTVL.